This T cell receptor beta chain was profiled in a study of post-analysis software for immune sequencing data. The CDR3 has 14 residues. The V and J ends lost 5 bases and 1 base respectively, with 11 bases between them. To note about this clonotype: Its antigen is not identified.

Study-wide results and limits: Roughly 5 TRBV segments, TRBV5-6, TRBV5-1 and TRBV20-1 among them, were found more frequent in patients than controls.

The authors incorporated unique molecular identifiers into the TCR beta cDNA libraries. TCRdb recomputed calls from the PCR reads with MiXCR, one row per CDR3 protein. The data show roughly 800,000 distinct CDR3 sequences, about 53% seen once. Sequenced input: blood. The sequence was collected from a girl aged 5 to 17 with multiple sclerosis. The chain couples TRBV12-3 or TRBV12-4 to TRBJ2-5, with D maybe TRBD2 (5 bases). The CDR3: CASSPRAAQETQYF. In DNA form, the CDR3 reads TGTGCCAGCAGTCCGCGGGCCGCCCAAGAGACCCAGTACTTC.